This T cell receptor (beta chain) was identified in a study of human T cells and chemical hapten exposure. Study-wide background: DPC at 2% was the sensitizing agent, placed on approximately 2 cm by approximately 2 cm of upper inner arm skin.

Individual cDNA molecules received unique molecular identifiers in the library. Using its own MiXCR run on the RACE reads, TCRdb lists one record per CDR3 protein. Seen here are some 400,000 distinct CDR3 sequences, approximately 5% observed once, and the top ten hold 2.6%. This clonotype was seen ten or more times. Time point here: pre-sensitization, week 0. The treatment denotes: therapeutic diphenylcyclopropenone sensitization with weekly scalp DPC. The J segment lost 3 bases and the V segment lost 6 bases, leaving 2 bases of the junction unmatched. CDR3 length equals 15 residues. Sequencing was performed on whole blood, taken in connection with sensitization to the hapten diphenylcyclopropenone (DPC). The TCR comes from a woman aged 45-65 years with alopecia areata. Some clones in this sample may be carry-over from other donors' samples. V usage is TRBV12-3 or TRBV12-4 and J usage is TRBJ2-6; TRBD1 aligns across 10 bases. CDR3: CASRGTGVGANVLTF. The CDR3 bases are TGTGCCAGCAGGGGGACAGGGGTTGGGGCCAACGTCCTGACTTTC.